The 26 T cell receptor beta chains below were found in one sample sequenced in a study of cytomegalovirus exposure and HLA in healthy donors. Profiled with immunoSEQ multiplex PCR; TCRdb holds only in-frame clones, not every one. The sample consists of about 160,000 clones, 85% to 90% of them appearing once. The sequencing input was PBMCs. Every receptor here comes from a man younger than 35 in good health and CMV-seropositive.

This chain joins TRBV6-6 and TRBJ1-5, with TRBD1 as a possible D gene (5 bases). The CDR3 runs 15 residues. Trimming took 2 bases from V and 5 from J, leaving 13 bases between them. From germline, CDR1 is MNHNY and CDR2 SVGAGI (reference sequence). The CDR3 bases are TGTGCCAGCAGTTACATGACAGCTAATTATCAGCCCCAGCATTTT. This translates into CASSYMTANYQPQHF.

This clone appeared once. The chain recombines TRBV5-4 with TRBJ2-1, with 9 bases lining up with TRBD1. The CDR3 sequence is 14 residues long. Per germline, CDR1 SGHNT and CDR2 YYREEE (reference sequence). Trimming cost V 4 bases and J 7 bases; bases outside gene matches: 6. The CDR3 region is CASSIQGARNEQFF. The CDR3 DNA reads as TGTGCCAGCAGCATACAGGGGGCGCGTAATGAGCAGTTCTTC. Drawing the rest from reference TRBV5-4 and TRBJ2-1, the complete variable domain is ETGVTQSPTHLIKTRGQQVTLRCSSQSGHNTVSWYQQALGQGPQFIFQYYREEENGRGNFPPRFSGLQFPNYSSELNVNALELDDSALYLCASSIQGARNEQFFGPGTRLTVL.

The CDR3 spells CASSQDPTKGVAGVPNEQFF. Here the CDR3 DNA reads TGCGCCAGCAGCCAAGATCCTACGAAGGGGGTAGCGGGAGTCCCCAATGAGCAGTTCTTC. The chain links TRBV4-1 to TRBJ2-1; 9 nucleotides match TRBD2. The junction had 18 bases not matched to a gene; V was cut back by 0 bases and J by 6 bases. Germline-derived CDR1 and CDR2 are MGHRA and YSYEKL. CDR3 length equals 20 residues.

The chain employs TRBV2 and TRBJ1-5, with D unresolved. The CDR3 has 13 amino acids. Germline values: CDR1 SNHLY, CDR2 FYNNEI. V was clipped by 7 bases and J by 4 bases, with 11 bases between them. CDR3 protein: CASIGRRNQPQHF. The CDR3 nucleotides are TGTGCCAGCATAGGCCGGAGAAATCAGCCCCAGCATTTT.

The chain is built from TRBV30 and TRBJ1-2; D gene uncertain. The CDR3 sequence is 11 residues long. Germline V gene sequence: CDR1 GTSNPN, CDR2 SVGIG (reference sequence). Trimming shortened V by 1 base and J by 13 bases, and 13 bases separated the two germline ends. In DNA form, the CDR3 reads TGTGCCTGGAGTGAACTTGGAGATAGCACCTTC. Its translation: CAWSELGDSTF. Full variable domain (rest looked up from reference TRBV30 and TRBJ1-2): SQTIHQWPATLVQPVGSPLSLECTVEGTSNPNLYWYRQAAGRGLQLLFYSVGIGQISSEVPQNLSASRPQDRQFILSSKKLLLSDSGFYLCAWSELGDSTFGSGTRLTVV.

Worth noting for this clone: Other DNA sequences in the same sample also yield this CDR3. This chain links TRBV29-1 with TRBJ2-7, with D possibly being TRBD2 (5 bases). Trimming pared 2 bases from V and 1 base from J, leaving 12 bases between. The CDR3 totals 14 residues. CDR1 and CDR2 from the germline V gene are SQVTM and ANQGSEA. The CDR3 nucleotides are TGCAGCGTTGAATTTCCAGGAGGATCCTACGAGCAGTACTTC. It translates to CSVEFPGGSYEQYF.

This sequence joins TRBV5-1 and TRBJ1-4; no reliable D call. With 1 base removed from V and 1 base from J, the gap between germline ends came to 14 bases. The CDR3 contains 17 residues. Germline-derived CDR1 and CDR2 are SGHRS and YFSETQ. This CDR3 is CASSLRRGEGTNEKLFF. The CDR3 nucleotides read TGCGCCAGCAGCTTGAGGCGGGGTGAAGGAACTAATGAAAAACTGTTTTTT.

In this sample, this clone turned up once. This rearrangement joins TRBV19 to TRBJ1-5; 11 bases map to TRBD1. Germline V lookup: CDR1 LNHDA, CDR2 SQIVND (reference sequence). This CDR3 has 15 residues. V lost 1 base to trimming and J lost 6 bases; unmatched junction nucleotides: 2. CDR3 region: CASSIGTGGGQPQHF. The CDR3 bases are TGTGCCAGTAGTATAGGGACAGGGGGCGGTCAGCCCCAGCATTTT.

The CDR3 loop reads CASSLGSPQGGSEKLFF. The CDR3 DNA follows: TGTGCCAGCAGCTTAGGGTCCCCGCAGGGAGGTAGTGAAAAACTGTTTTTT. This chain joins TRBV7-6 and TRBJ1-4; the D gene is possibly TRBD1 (5 bases). Germline V lookup: CDR1 SGHVS, CDR2 FNYEAQ. This CDR3 is built from 17 residues. Trimming took 1 base from V and 7 from J, leaving 19 bases between them.

This clone was detected only a few times. This sequence joins TRBV6-1 and TRBJ2-4; D might be TRBD2 (6 bases). Looked up from germline, CDR1 is MNHNS and CDR2 is SASEGT. The V gene lost 2 bases and the J gene lost 0 bases, with 11 bases spanning the gap. The CDR3 extends over 16 amino acids. The DNA for the CDR3 is TGTGCCAGCAGTGAATTCGGGACTCTAGCCAAAAACATTCAGTACTTC. Protein: CASSEFGTLAKNIQYF.

The V and J genes are TRBV6-5 and TRBJ1-3; D uncertain. The V end was cut by 5 bases, the J end by 3 bases, with 11 bases between. The CDR3 runs 14 residues. Germline CDR1 is MNHEY and CDR2 is SVGAGI. CDR3 sequence (DNA): TGTGCCAGCAGTCGGAGTTTAAGTGGAAACACCATATATTTT. This sequence encodes CASSRSLSGNTIYF.

The J gene is TRBJ2-1, the V gene TRBV19; 11 nucleotides agree with TRBD2. Germline V gene sequence: CDR1 LNHDA, CDR2 SQIVND (reference sequence). The CDR3 totals 15 residues. The CDR3 region has the DNA TGTGCTTGTCGACTAGCGGGATTCACCTACAATGAGCAGTTCTTC. Protein: CACRLAGFTYNEQFF.

This clone was detected only a few times. V and J are TRBV6-5 and TRBJ2-2, with TRBD2 identical over 8 bases. V lost 7 bases, J lost 2 bases, and 6 bases stayed unmatched. The CDR3 sequence is 15 residues long. The germline gives CDR1 MNHEY, CDR2 SVGAGI. In nucleotides, the CDR3 is TGTGCCAGCACGACGGGAGGGAAAAACACCGGGGAGCTGTTTTTT. It is translated as CASTTGGKNTGELFF.

This chain connects TRBV28 to TRBJ2-7; 7 bases are a match to TRBD2. CDR3 length: 15 amino acids. Germline V gene data show CDR1 as MDHEN and CDR2 as SYDVKM. V shed 6 bases and J 5 bases; nucleotides not matched to a gene: 13. DNA of the CDR3: TGTGCCAGCAGCTCCCCGGGGGGTCCTAGGAACGAGCAGTACTTC. As protein: CASSSPGGPRNEQYF.

The gene calls are TRBV28 and TRBJ1-4; TRBD1 might be the D (5 bases). Germline values: CDR1 MDHEN, CDR2 SYDVKM. V shed 6 bases and J shed 7 bases, with 15 bases lying between them. The CDR3 spans 14 residues. CDR3 sequence reads: CASSRGGRGEKLFF. The CDR3 region has the DNA TGTGCCAGCAGCCGGGGGGGGAGGGGTGAAAAACTGTTTTTT.

This sequence joins TRBV6-4 and TRBJ2-1; D is possibly TRBD2 (5 bases). The V gene lost 2 bases and the J gene lost 0 bases, with 5 bases spanning the gap. CDR1 is MRHNA and CDR2 is SNTAGT in the germline V gene. CDR3 size: 14 residues. The CDR3 coding sequence is TGTGCCAGCAGTGACGGGAGCTCCTACAATGAGCAGTTCTTC. It translates to CASSDGSSYNEQFF.

The chain carries TRBV9 and TRBJ2-2, with 8 bases matching TRBD1. From germline, CDR1 is SGDLS and CDR2 YYNGEE. The ends lost 4 bases at V and 0 bases at J; junction bases unmatched: 5. The CDR3 extends over 16 amino acids. The CDR3 DNA reads as TGTGCCAGCAGCCTAGGGACAGGCGCGAACACCGGGGAGCTGTTTTTT. This sequence encodes CASSLGTGANTGELFF.

The chain is built from TRBV6-1 and TRBJ2-2; D may be TRBD2 (5 bases). This CDR3 contains 14 residues. Germline CDR1 MNHNS, CDR2 SASEGT. The ends were cut back, 7 bases at V and 5 bases at J, with 14 bases in the middle. CDR3 loop: CASTISVRTGELFF. The CDR3 DNA is TGTGCCAGCACGATTAGCGTACGAACCGGGGAGCTGTTTTTT.

This clone has at least ten counts. V is TRBV9 and J is TRBJ2-1, with TRBD2 matching over 10 bases. Trimming took 0 bases from V and 8 from J; bases not matched to a gene: 5. The CDR3 consists of 15 residues. In germline, CDR1 is SGDLS, CDR2 YYNGEE. This chain's CDR3 is CASSVALAGDYEQFF. In DNA, the CDR3 is TGTGCCAGCAGCGTAGCCCTAGCGGGAGACTATGAGCAGTTCTTC.

The V call is TRBV25-1, the J call TRBJ2-7, with 11 bases matching TRBD1. This CDR3 region has 15 residues. The ends lost 2 bases at V and 7 bases at J; junction bases unmatched: 7. Germline loops: CDR1 MGHDK, CDR2 SYGVNS. The CDR3 here is CASSEPGQGAGEQYF. For the CDR3, the DNA is TGTGCCAGCAGTGAACCCGGACAGGGGGCTGGTGAGCAGTACTTC.

The gene calls are TRBV6-5 and TRBJ1-1; 8 bases map to TRBD1. Germline-derived CDR1 and CDR2 are MNHEY and SVGAGI. V lost 6 bases and J lost 4; bases outside the gene matches: 4. The CDR3 runs 13 residues. DNA of the CDR3: TGTGCCAGCAGGGCAACAGGGGGCACTGAAGCTTTCTTT. Its protein is CASRATGGTEAFF.

This chain connects TRBV7-3 to TRBJ1-1; D might be TRBD1 (5 bases). V dropped 1 base and J dropped 5 bases, with 8 bases sitting between them. The length of the CDR3 is 13 residues. In germline, CDR1 is SGHTA, CDR2 FQGTGA. CDR3 region: CASSLRGGTEAFF. CDR3 coding DNA: TGTGCCAGCAGCTTAAGGGGGGGTACTGAAGCTTTCTTT.

V usage is TRBV28 and J usage is TRBJ1-5, with D uncertain. With 2 bases removed from V and 3 bases from J, the gap between germline ends came to 11 bases. Germline loops: CDR1 MDHEN, CDR2 SYDVKM. The CDR3 extends over 15 amino acids. The CDR3: CASSLLSGSNQPQHF. Here the CDR3 DNA reads TGTGCCAGCAGTTTACTGTCCGGGTCCAATCAGCCCCAGCATTTT.

The V and J genes are TRBV9 and TRBJ2-7; TRBD2 matches at 9 bases. The CDR3 runs to 15 residues. Per the germline V gene, CDR1 is SGDLS and CDR2 is YYNGEE. V was pared by 4 bases and J by 2 bases, with 7 bases of the junction left unmatched. CDR3 in amino acids: CASSPPLAGTYEQYF. The CDR3, as DNA: TGTGCCAGCAGCCCTCCCCTAGCGGGAACCTACGAGCAGTACTTC.

This chain uses TRBV7-9 with TRBJ2-3; D not certain. In germline, CDR1 is SEHNR, CDR2 FQNEAQ (reference sequence). The CDR3 contains 13 residues. With 5 bases removed from V and 0 bases from J, the gap between germline ends came to 6 bases. CDR3 region: CASSHSSTDTQYF. CDR3 nucleotides: TGTGCCAGCAGCCACTCGAGCACAGATACGCAGTATTTT.

This sequence joins TRBV5-1 and TRBJ2-1, with TRBD2 identical over 10 bases. From germline, CDR1 is SGHRS and CDR2 YFSETQ. The CDR3 is made up of 15 amino acids. Trimming at V came to 4 bases and at J to 7 bases, leaving 8 bases not matched to a gene. The CDR3 nucleotides read TGCGCCAGCAGCGCAACTAGCGGGATTGGGAATGAGCAGTTCTTC. This encodes CASSATSGIGNEQFF.